This is a list of T cell receptor beta chains from one sample in a study of blood T cell repertoires in COVID-19. TCRdb's table, derived via immunoSEQ multiplex PCR, lists solely in-frame clones and lacks some. Of over 30,000 clones listed, 90% to 95% were seen once; the top ten hold about 12%. Material for sequencing was peripheral blood. All receptors derive from a human donor in a cohort sampled during active COVID-19. CDR3s include the opening cysteine and the closing phenylalanine or tryptophan. Each record gives: D gene, V gene, J gene, clone size, CDR3 DNA, CDR3 protein. A D gene is named only where the DNA matches it firmly. Expanded clones are given a class, and other clones once, few, many or no size at all.

TRBD2	TRBV6-4	TRBJ2-1	few	TGTGCCAGCAGTGACTCAGCGGGAGTTTTCAATGAGCAGTTCTTC	CASSDSAGVFNEQFF
TRBD2	TRBV6-2/TRBV6-3	TRBJ2-3	-	TGTGCCAGCAGCCTCCGGATGGGGGGGGATACGCAGTATTTT	CASSLRMGGDTQYF
-	TRBV25-1	TRBJ2-7	-	TGTGCCAGCAGAAGTCAGGGTTCGGGCGAGCAGTACTTC	CASRSQGSGEQYF
-	TRBV7-2	TRBJ1-5	once	TGTGCCAGCAGCTTAGATAGCGGGAATCAGCCCCAGCATTTT	CASSLDSGNQPQHF
TRBD1	TRBV28	TRBJ1-1	-	TGTGCCAGCAGGACTACCGGGACAGGGAACACTGAAGCTTTCTTT	CASRTTGTGNTEAFF
-	TRBV5-1	TRBJ1-2	-	TGCGCCAGCAGCTTGGGGGGCAACCCATCCGGCCCCCCTAACTATGGCTACACCTTC	CASSLGGNPSGPPNYGYTF
-	TRBV5-1	TRBJ1-1	once	TGCGCCAGCAGCCACCCGGGGAGGGCGAACACTGAAGCTTTCTTT	CASSHPGRANTEAFF
TRBD1	TRBV5-5	TRBJ1-2	-	TGTGCCAGCAGCCCATCGACAGGGTATGGCTACACCTTC	CASSPSTGYGYTF
TRBD1	TRBV7-9	TRBJ1-2	once	TGTGCCAGCAGCCCAACCGACAGGGCTGGCTACACCTTC	CASSPTDRAGYTF
TRBD2	TRBV4-1	TRBJ2-1	-	TGCGCCAGCAGCCAAGGTCTAGCGGGAGACCTCTACAATGAGCAGTTCTTC	CASSQGLAGDLYNEQFF
TRBD2	TRBV11-1	TRBJ2-3	-	TGTGCCAGCAGCGCCAACCAGCGGGGCGGAACAGATACGCAGTATTTT	CASSANQRGGTDTQYF
TRBD1	TRBV28	TRBJ2-5	-	TGTGCCAGCAGCAAAGGAGGACAGGGGAAAGAGACCCAGTACTTC	CASSKGGQGKETQYF
TRBD1	TRBV6-4	TRBJ2-1	-	TGTGCCAGCAGTCCCGGGACAGGGGATCTCAATGAGCAGTTCTTC	CASSPGTGDLNEQFF
TRBD2	TRBV11-3	TRBJ2-7	-	TGTGCCAGCAGCTTAGCCGGGACTAGCGGGAGTTTGTGTCCCTTTGTCCAGTACTTC	CASSLAGTSGSLCPFVQYF
-	TRBV11-2	TRBJ2-1	-	TGTGCCAGCTCCAAGGGGCCCTACAATGAGCAGTTCTTC	CASSKGPYNEQFF
TRBD1	TRBV3-1/TRBV3-2	TRBJ1-5	few	TGTGCCAGCAGCCTGGGGGGGACAGGAGGGCAGCCCCAGCATTTT	CASSLGGTGGQPQHF
-	TRBV7-2	TRBJ2-1	-	TGTGCCAGCAGCATACAGGGCGGCAATGAGCAGTTCTTC	CASSIQGGNEQFF
-	TRBV28	TRBJ1-6	-	TGTGCCAGCACTTGGACGGACAGATTGGTAGGCTCACCCCTCCACTTT	CASTWTDRLVGSPLHF
TRBD2	TRBV7-3	TRBJ2-2	-	TGTGCCAGCAGCTCAGCGGGAGAGACCGGGGAGCTGTTTTTT	CASSSAGETGELFF
-	TRBV27	TRBJ2-5	-	TGTGCCAGCAGTTTCCAAATGCGGGGGACCCAGTACTTC	CASSFQMRGTQYF
-	TRBV5-6	TRBJ1-2	few	TGTGCCAGCAGCTTGATTGGGGGCCTTGATGTCGGCTACACCTTC	CASSLIGGLDVGYTF
-	TRBV27	TRBJ2-1	-	TGTGCCAGCAGTTTATGGGGCGGGGACAGCTCCTACAATGAGCAGTTCTTC	CASSLWGGDSSYNEQFF
TRBD1	TRBV7-8	TRBJ1-5	-	TGTGCCAGCAGCTTAGAAGACAGGGTCCTTCAGCCCCAGCATTTT	CASSLEDRVLQPQHF
-	TRBV6-5	TRBJ1-2	few	TGTGCCAGCAAAATAGGCGACAGCCCTAACTATGGCTACACCTTC	CASKIGDSPNYGYTF
-	TRBV9	TRBJ2-7	-	TGTGCCAGCAGCGTAGAGGTGGGAGCTGGGGAGCAGTACTTC	CASSVEVGAGEQYF
TRBD2	TRBV6-5	TRBJ2-7	-	TGTGCCAGCAGTTACACTAGCGGGGTAACCTACGAGCAGTACTTC	CASSYTSGVTYEQYF
TRBD2	TRBV2	TRBJ2-2	-	TGTGCCATCTCATCGGGCGGCGGGGGAACCGGGGAGCTGTTTTTT	CAISSGGGGTGELFF
-	TRBV27	TRBJ1-1	-	TGTGCCAGCAGCTTAGGAGCGAACACTGAAGCTTTCTTT	CASSLGANTEAFF
TRBD1	TRBV18	TRBJ1-1	-	TGTGCCAGCTCGCTACAGGGGGAGAACACTGAAGCTTTCTTT	CASSLQGENTEAFF
-	TRBV7-2	TRBJ2-6	-	TGTGCCAGCAGCTTGGGCAGTACCTCTGGGGCCAACGTCCTGACTTTC	CASSLGSTSGANVLTF
-	TRBV19	TRBJ2-6	once	TGTGCCAGTAGAAGGAGGGACGACTCTGGGGCCAACGTCCTGACTTTC	CASRRRDDSGANVLTF
-	TRBV11-3	TRBJ2-3	-	TGTGCCAGCAGCTTAGTAGCGGGCACAGATACGCAGTATTTT	CASSLVAGTDTQYF
-	TRBV23-1	TRBJ2-7	-	TGCGCCAGCAGTAAGGAACAGAGAGTCTACGAGCAGTACTTC	CASSKEQRVYEQYF
-	TRBV3-1/TRBV3-2	TRBJ1-2	-	TGTGCCAGCAGCCAAGTTTCAGGGGCCCCGATGAAAAACTATGGCTACACCTTC	CASSQVSGAPMKNYGYTF
TRBD2	TRBV7-3	TRBJ2-2	-	TGTGCCAGCAGCTTAGTCACCCTAGCGGGAGGGTTCACCGGGGAGCTGTTTTTT	CASSLVTLAGGFTGELFF
-	TRBV27	TRBJ1-5	-	TGTGCCAGCCCCCTCAATCAGCCCCAGCATTTT	CASPLNQPQHF
-	TRBV14	TRBJ2-7	-	TGTGCCAGCAGCCAAGATTATTCTTTGGAGCAGTACTTC	CASSQDYSLEQYF